The 27 T cell receptor beta chains listed next were all sequenced from one sample in a study of T cell repertoires in cytomegalovirus infection. TCRdb ran MiXCR on the reads and lists one entry per CDR3 protein. Among about a million distinct CDR3 sequences listed, less than 40% were seen once. These receptors' antigens are unknown. This specimen was cultured CD8+ T cells from PBMCs, taken from culture after CMV antigen stimulation. The receptors were sampled from a human donor in good health (CMV status not recorded). Some clones in this sample may be carry-over from other donors' samples.

This clonotype turned up a few times. The rearrangement joins TRBV7-9 to TRBJ2-7, with TRBD2 matching over 10 bases. CDR1 and CDR2 (germline): SEHNR, FQNEAQ (reference sequence). The CDR3 is 15 residues long. Trimming removed 3 bases from V and 3 bases from J; junction bases left unmatched: 5. CDR3 in amino acids: CASSFSGGFLYEQYF. DNA of the CDR3: TGTGCCAGCAGCTTTAGCGGGGGGTTCCTCTACGAGCAGTACTTC.

In regard to this clonotype: A much larger clonotype is one base distant, so this may be a read error. CDR3 region: CVSSLRTRETDTQYF. For the CDR3, the DNA is TGTGTCAGCAGCTTGCGGACTAGAGAAACAGATACGCAGTATTTT. The chain employs TRBV7-2 and TRBJ2-3, with 7 bases lining up with TRBD2. The length of the CDR3 is 15 residues. Germline V gene sequence: CDR1 SGHTA, CDR2 FQGNSA.

As concerns this clonotype: Possible read error: a much larger clone is one base away. The rearrangement uses TRBV4-1 and TRBJ2-1; D is perhaps TRBD1 (5 bases). The CDR3 has 15 residues. In germline, CDR1 is MGHRA, CDR2 YSYEKL. Here the CDR3 reads CASCQEAGIDNEQFF. The CDR3 nucleotides are TGCGCCAGCTGCCAAGAGGCAGGGATCGACAATGAGCAGTTCTTC.

This clonotype was observed many times. The chain links TRBV7-9 to TRBJ2-7; no reliable D call. This CDR3 spans 12 amino acids. V was clipped by 0 bases and J by 7 bases, with 7 bases between them. Looked up from germline, CDR1 is SEHNR and CDR2 is FQNEAQ (reference sequence). The CDR3, as DNA: TGTGCCAGCAGCTTAGCCAGTCGGGAGCAGTACGTC. Translating gives CASSLASREQYV.

This clonotype was picked up a small number of times. This sequence may be a read error, since a much larger clone differs from it by one base. This chain uses TRBV7-4 with TRBJ2-7, with D perhaps TRBD1 or TRBD2 (5 bases each). Trimming took 6 bases from V and 0 from J, leaving 9 bases between them. The CDR3 has 13 residues. Germline loops: CDR1 SGHVT, CDR2 SQSDAQ. The CDR3 spells CASRRDGSYEQYF. DNA of the CDR3: TGTGCCAGCAGACGGGACGGCTCCTACGAGCAGTACTTC.

V is TRBV20-1 and J is TRBJ1-2, with D possibly being TRBD1 (5 bases). Trimming left V 6 bases short and J 2 bases short, with 16 bases between. This CDR3 contains 14 residues. The germline gives CDR1 DFQATT, CDR2 SNEGSKA (reference sequence). CDR3 DNA sequence: TGCAGTGCCATCGCAAGGGGTCTAAACTATGGCTACACCTTC. It codes for CSAIARGLNYGYTF.

This clonotype turned up a few times. This chain joins TRBV6-5 and TRBJ2-1, with 8 bases identical to TRBD1. From germline, CDR1 is MNHEY and CDR2 SVGAGI. Trimming at V came to 5 bases and at J to 5 bases, leaving 11 bases not matched to a gene. The CDR3 contains 16 residues. This CDR3 is CASSLLHRDRNNEQFF. The CDR3 DNA reads TGTGCCAGCAGTCTACTCCACCGGGACAGGAACAATGAGCAGTTCTTC.

V gene TRBV7-6 combines with J gene TRBJ2-5, with D unresolved. The V and J ends lost 4 bases and 5 bases respectively, with 11 bases between them. The CDR3 is 13 amino acids. Germline V gene lookup returns CDR1 SGHVS and CDR2 FNYEAQ. The CDR3 DNA reads TGTGCCAGCAGCTCACATTACGGGGAGACCCAGTACTTC. It codes for CASSSHYGETQYF.

This clonotype occurred many times. This chain links TRBV12-3 or TRBV12-4 with TRBJ2-7; no reliable D call. V dropped 8 bases and J dropped 9 bases, with 17 bases sitting between them. The CDR3 runs to 12 residues. CDR3: CASSVGRVSQYF. DNA of the CDR3: TGTGCCAGCTCAGTAGGACGGGTCTCGCAGTACTTC.

This clonotype has only a few counts. The rearrangement uses TRBV7-9 and TRBJ2-3; 8 bases map to TRBD1. This CDR3 is 16 amino acids long. Germline V gives CDR1 SEHNR, CDR2 FQNEAQ (reference sequence). V trimming: 1 base; J trimming: 1 base; junction bases outside the gene matches: 4. The CDR3 region is CASSLGSTGGTDTQYF. CDR3 DNA sequence: TGTGCCAGCAGCTTAGGTTCGACAGGGGGCACAGATACGCAGTATTTT.

The chain links TRBV7-6 to TRBJ2-2; D is ambiguous. CDR1 and CDR2 (germline): SGHVS, FNYEAQ. V was shortened by 7 bases and J by 3 bases, with 6 bases between the two germline ends. The CDR3 loop spans 12 amino acids. CDR3 sequence: CASTPYTGELFF. The CDR3 DNA reads TGTGCCAGCACCCCCTACACCGGGGAGCTGTTTTTT.

The rearrangement joins TRBV7-3 to TRBJ1-2; D remains unclear. Germline V CDR1 and CDR2: SGHTA, FQGTGA. The CDR3 sequence is 14 residues long. The germline V and J ends were trimmed by 4 bases and 3 bases, with 12 bases remaining between them. CDR3 in amino acids: CASSYPRMDYGYTF. CDR3 DNA: TGTGCCAGCAGCTATCCCCGGATGGACTATGGCTACACCTTC. The whole variable domain, remainder taken from reference TRBV7-3 and TRBJ1-2, is GAGVSQTPSNKVTEKGKYVELRCDPISGHTALYWYRQSLGQGPEFLIYFQGTGAADDSGLPNDRFFAVRPEGSVSTLKIQRTERGDSAVYLCASSYPRMDYGYTFGSGTRLTVV.

The J gene is TRBJ1-2, the V gene TRBV15; TRBD1 matches at 7 bases. This CDR3 has 16 amino acids. V shed 2 bases and J 4 bases; nucleotides not matched to a gene: 10. Looked up from germline, CDR1 is LNHNV and CDR2 is YYDKDF (reference sequence). This CDR3 reads CATSRPGQVFGYGYTF. The CDR3 DNA sequence: TGTGCCACCAGCAGACCTGGACAGGTGTTTGGCTATGGCTACACCTTC.

This clonotype was seen a few times. The J gene is TRBJ1-1, the V gene TRBV5-5, with 7 bases identical to TRBD1. Germline CDR1 and CDR2: SGHKS and YYEKEE (reference sequence). The CDR3 is 13 amino acids. V lost 6 bases and J lost 3; bases outside the gene matches: 5. This CDR3 is CASTRQGHTEAFF. The CDR3 bases are TGTGCCAGCACCCGACAGGGACACACTGAAGCTTTCTTT.

The chain's CDR3 is CASSQDGGANNEQFF. The CDR3 region has the DNA TGCGCCAGCAGCCAAGACGGGGGGGCGAACAATGAGCAGTTCTTC. V and J are TRBV4-1 and TRBJ2-1, with 8 bases fitting TRBD2. Looked up from germline, CDR1 is MGHRA and CDR2 is YSYEKL. This CDR3 is 15 amino acids long. V was clipped by 0 bases and J by 5 bases; unmatched bases: 3.

This rearrangement joins TRBV6-8 to TRBJ2-7; D tentatively reads TRBD1 or TRBD2 (5 bases each). The germline gives CDR1 MNHGY, CDR2 SAAAGT. V shed 5 bases and J shed 5 bases, with 13 bases lying between them. The CDR3 consists of 13 residues. The CDR3 loop reads CASSGTFIDEQYF. In DNA form, the CDR3 reads TGTGCCAGCAGTGGGACCTTCATCGACGAGCAGTACTTC.

This clonotype was counted a few times. This sequence joins TRBV25-1 and TRBJ1-1, with TRBD1 matching over 11 bases. Germline lookup yields CDR1 MGHDK and CDR2 SYGVNS. V shed 8 bases and J 4 bases; nucleotides not matched to a gene: 6. CDR3 length: 14 residues. CDR3 nucleotide sequence: TGTGCCAGCGATGAGGGGACAGGGGGCACTGAAGCTTTCTTT. Protein sequence: CASDEGTGGTEAFF.

This clonotype turned up a few times. The rearrangement joins TRBV6-1 to TRBJ1-4; D uncertain. CDR3 length: 13 residues. Germline-derived CDR1 and CDR2 are MNHNS and SASEGT. V gave up 6 bases and J gave up 13 bases, with 18 bases separating them. The DNA of the CDR3 is TGTGCCAGCAGGAACGGGCGAAATGTTGGACTGTTTTTT. As protein: CASRNGRNVGLFF.

CDR3 loop: CASSYSQVDEQYV. As DNA, the CDR3 is TGTGCCAGCAGTTACTCCCAGGTCGACGAGCAGTACGTC. This chain joins TRBV6-2 or TRBV6-3 and TRBJ2-7; D not resolved. Per the germline V gene, CDR1 is MNHEY and CDR2 is SVGEGT. Trimming removed 0 bases at V and 5 bases at J, with 8 bases between. The CDR3 spans 13 residues.

This clonotype showed up many times. The V call is TRBV7-6, the J call TRBJ2-1; D is ambiguous. V was clipped by 4 bases and J by 3 bases, with 19 bases between them. There are 17 residues in the CDR3. Looked up from germline, CDR1 is SGHVS and CDR2 is FNYEAQ. Here the CDR3 reads CASSYTPPGLHYNEQFF. CDR3 bases: TGTGCCAGCAGCTACACTCCGCCGGGTCTTCACTACAATGAGCAGTTCTTC.

The gene calls are TRBV11-1 and TRBJ1-3, with 9 bases fitting TRBD1. The germline V gene encodes CDR1 SGHAT and CDR2 FQDESV (reference sequence). This CDR3 is 14 amino acids long. V was clipped by 11 bases and J by 1 base; unmatched bases: 6. DNA of the CDR3: TGTGCCGTACGACAGGGGGATTCTGGAAACACCATATATTTT. Translated: CAVRQGDSGNTIYF.

This sequence joins TRBV7-9 and TRBJ1-6, with D maybe TRBD1 (5 bases). V gave up 8 bases and J gave up 6 bases, with 8 bases separating them. The CDR3 is 12 amino acids. In germline, CDR1 is SEHNR, CDR2 FQNEAQ (reference sequence). The CDR3 spells CASSDINSPLHF. The CDR3, as DNA: TGTGCCAGCTCGGACATTAATTCACCCCTCCACTTT.

This clonotype was observed a handful of times. The junction differs from germline at one of its ends, possibly a read error. The chain is built from TRBV7-6 and TRBJ2-6; 7 bases match TRBD1. This CDR3 spans 19 amino acids. Germline V CDR1 and CDR2: SGHVS, FNYEAQ. CDR3 residues: CASSLGVQGVSSGTNVLTF. CDR3 nucleotide sequence: TGTGCCAGCAGCTTAGGAGTTCAGGGGGTTTCCTCTGGGACCAACGTCCTGACTTTC.

The table lists this clonotype with many counts. The chain carries TRBV7-6 and TRBJ1-1; no clear D gene. V lost 2 bases and J 3 bases, leaving 13 bases between the germline ends. Germline V lookup: CDR1 SGHVS, CDR2 FNYEAQ. The CDR3 consists of 15 residues. This CDR3 is CASSLTSGMDTEAFF. The CDR3 nucleotides read TGTGCCAGCAGCTTAACCTCAGGAATGGACACTGAAGCTTTCTTT.

There are many counts of this clonotype. The chain is built from TRBV7-6 and TRBJ1-1; D is unclear. Germline CDR1 reads SGHVS; CDR2 reads FNYEAQ. The length of the CDR3 is 14 residues. Trimming stripped 5 bases from V and 0 bases from J, with 10 bases between. The DNA of the CDR3 is TGTGCCAGCAGCCAAGAGCCGGTGAACACTGAAGCTTTCTTT. Encoded protein: CASSQEPVNTEAFF.

The chain links TRBV27 to TRBJ2-3, with D hard to call. The V gene's germline CDR1 is MNHEY and CDR2 SMNVEV (reference sequence). This CDR3 region has 15 residues. The V gene lost 1 base and the J gene lost 4 bases, with 12 bases spanning the gap. The CDR3: CASSLWSERADTQYF. As DNA, the CDR3 is TGTGCCAGCAGTTTATGGTCAGAAAGGGCAGATACGCAGTATTTT.

This clonotype was seen only a few times. The V gene is TRBV28, the J gene TRBJ2-3; D assignment may be TRBD1 or TRBD2 (5 bases each). The CDR3 is 16 residues long. Germline V gene lookup returns CDR1 MDHEN and CDR2 SYDVKM. Trimming left V 6 bases short and J 2 bases short, with 18 bases between. The CDR3 DNA reads TGTGCCAGCAGCCCAGGGACCTCTAAGCACACAGATACGCAGTATTTT. Its translation is CASSPGTSKHTDTQYF.